One sample yielded the 9 T cell receptor beta chains listed below, sequenced in a study of CD8 T cells in Susac syndrome. Reverse transcription of 0.5 to 1 ug RNA was performed with random hexamers. Each CDR3 protein is one row after TCRdb ran MiXCR on the immunoSEQ multiplex PCR reads. The sample consists of approximately 75,000 distinct CDR3 sequences, roughly 94% of them appearing once. The source material was CD8+ T cells from PBMCs. These receptors were collected from a human donor in good health.

The chain recombines TRBV7-9 with TRBJ1-4; D is perhaps TRBD1 (6 bases). The CDR3 spans 16 residues. V was clipped by 5 bases and J by 0 bases, with 13 bases between them. Germline V gene sequence: CDR1 SEHNR, CDR2 FQNEAQ (reference sequence). The CDR3 DNA is TGTGCCAGCAGCGGTGCACCAGGGGCAACTAATGAAAAACTGTTTTTT. Encoded protein: CASSGAPGATNEKLFF. Full variable domain (outside the CDR3, taken from reference TRBV7-9 and TRBJ1-4): DTGVSQNPRHKITKRGQNVTFRCDPISEHNRLYWYRQTLGQGPEFLTYFQNEAQLEKSRLLSDRFSAERPKGSFSTLEIQRTEQGDSAMYLCASSGAPGATNEKLFFGSGTQLSVL.

The chain employs TRBV28 and TRBJ1-1; possible D gene TRBD1, 5 bases. Germline V gives CDR1 MDHEN, CDR2 SYDVKM. The V end was cut by 5 bases, the J end by 4 bases, with 20 bases between. CDR3 length: 16 residues. The DNA for the CDR3 is TGTGCCAGCAGTCCCCTGGACACATACTATGCCACTGAAGCTTTCTTT. Protein: CASSPLDTYYATEAFF.

The chain is built from TRBV6-1 and TRBJ1-3, with TRBD1 matching 8 bases. The ends lost 8 bases at V and 0 bases at J; junction bases unmatched: 12. The germline V gene encodes CDR1 MNHNS and CDR2 SASEGT. CDR3 length: 17 residues. The CDR3 nucleotides are TGTGCCAGCGGGGACAGGCCAACCGTCTACTCTGGAAACACCATATATTTT. Translating it yields CASGDRPTVYSGNTIYF.

The sample holds one count of this clonotype. This chain joins TRBV5-1 and TRBJ1-1; no firm D call. CDR1 SGHRS and CDR2 YFSETQ come from the germline V gene. The V end was cut by 1 base, the J end by 8 bases, with 9 bases between. The CDR3 has 12 amino acids. CDR3 residues: CASSLSAVEAFF. The CDR3 coding sequence is TGCGCCAGCAGCTTGTCGGCTGTAGAAGCTTTCTTT.

The V call is TRBV29-1, the J call TRBJ2-3; TRBD1 or TRBD2 may be the D gene (7 bases each). CDR3 length: 13 amino acids. Germline V gene lookup returns CDR1 SQVTM and CDR2 ANQGSEA. V was cut by 7 bases and J by 5 bases, with 16 bases left in between. The CDR3 sequence: CSAAGGEEDTQYF. The CDR3 DNA sequence: TGCAGCGCTGCAGGGGGGGAGGAAGATACGCAGTATTTT.

The V and J genes are TRBV29-1 and TRBJ2-3; 9 positions agree with TRBD2. Germline CDR1 and CDR2: SQVTM and ANQGSEA. The junction had 10 bases not matched to a gene; V was cut back by 3 bases and J by 6 bases. The CDR3 is 15 amino acids. CDR3 protein: CSVDGLAGNWDTQYF. The CDR3 DNA is TGCAGCGTTGATGGGCTAGCGGGGAATTGGGATACGCAGTATTTT.

The sample holds one count of this clonotype. The chain has TRBV4-3 and TRBJ1-1; D unclear. The CDR3 is 14 amino acids. Trimming removed 1 base at V and 1 base at J, with 7 bases between. Germline assignment: CDR1 LGHNA and CDR2 YSLEER. DNA of the CDR3: TGCGCCAGCAGCCAAGCTATCCAGAACACTGAAGCTTTCTTT. Its translation: CASSQAIQNTEAFF.

This clonotype was recorded only once. The chain's CDR3 is CASSPPQGNTGELFF. Here the CDR3 DNA reads TGTGCCAGCAGCCCCCCACAGGGGAACACCGGGGAGCTGTTTTTT. The rearrangement uses TRBV7-9 and TRBJ2-2, with TRBD1 as a possible D gene (6 bases). The CDR3 is 15 residues long. The V and J ends lost 5 bases and 1 base respectively, with 11 bases between them. CDR1 is SEHNR, CDR2 FQNEAQ, per germline (reference sequence).

The gene calls are TRBV12-3 or TRBV12-4 and TRBJ2-5; a weak D match, TRBD1 (6 bases). This CDR3 has 14 residues. V was trimmed by 3 bases and J by 7 bases, leaving 15 bases between them. For the CDR3, the DNA is TGTGCCAGCAGTTTTAGCGAGGGGGTAGTGACCCAGTACTTC. Translation gives CASSFSEGVVTQYF.